The 23 T cell receptor beta chains below were found in one sample sequenced in a study of OX40 agonist ivuxolimab in advanced cancers. Only in-frame clones appear in the TCRdb table, and some are missing; sequencing was by immunoSEQ multiplex PCR. Of 65,000 to 100,000 clones in the sample, around 92% were seen once. Material: CD4+ or CD8+ T cells sorted from blood, obtained in a trial of the OX40 agonist ivuxolimab. These receptors were collected from an adult with an advanced solid tumor such as melanoma, head and neck, liver or kidney cancer.

This clone was detected once. The V gene is TRBV28, the J gene TRBJ2-5; 12 bases map to TRBD2. Per germline, CDR1 MDHEN and CDR2 SYDVKM. The V segment lost 6 bases and the J segment 4 bases; nucleotides outside the gene matches: 9. The CDR3 contains 16 residues. The CDR3 spells CASSLGLAGRGETQYF. The DNA of the CDR3 is TGTGCCAGCAGCCTAGGACTAGCGGGACGGGGAGAGACCCAGTACTTC.

This clone showed up just a few times. V and J are TRBV11-2 and TRBJ2-2; unclear D gene. V lost 2 bases, J lost 1 base, and 14 bases lay in between. The CDR3 consists of 17 residues. Germline V gene lookup returns CDR1 SGHAT and CDR2 FQNNGV. CDR3 loop: CASSLPTHQMNTGELFF. The DNA for the CDR3 is TGTGCCAGCAGCTTACCTACCCACCAAATGAACACCGGGGAGCTGTTTTTT.

V gene TRBV5-6 combines with J gene TRBJ2-2, with a possible D match to TRBD1 (5 bases). Germline loops: CDR1 SGHDT, CDR2 YYEEEE. The CDR3 runs to 16 residues. Trimming pared 0 bases from V and 0 bases from J, leaving 9 bases between. CDR3 amino acids: CASSLGTFANTGELFF. CDR3 coding DNA: TGTGCCAGCAGCTTGGGGACATTCGCGAACACCGGGGAGCTGTTTTTT.

The V gene is TRBV30, the J gene TRBJ2-5, with 12 bases fitting TRBD1. V gave up 2 bases and J gave up 5 bases; unmatched junction bases: 6. The germline V gene has CDR1 GTSNPN and CDR2 SVGIG (reference sequence). The CDR3 runs to 15 residues. The CDR3 sequence: CAWSMGQGAGETQYF. DNA of the CDR3: TGTGCCTGGAGTATGGGACAGGGGGCGGGGGAGACCCAGTACTTC.

The V call is TRBV21-1, the J call TRBJ2-5. TRBV21-1 constitutes a pseudogene. This CDR3 contains 14 residues. The CDR3 reads CASSKDGSEETQYF. CDR3 bases: TGTGCCAGCAGCAAGGACGGCTCCGAAGAGACCCAGTACTTC.

The genes are TRBV27 and TRBJ2-6; the D is unclear. The CDR3 loop spans 13 amino acids. Trimming removed 6 bases from V and 0 bases from J, with 3 bases in between. Germline lookup yields CDR1 MNHEY and CDR2 SMNVEV (reference sequence). CDR3 nucleotide sequence: TGTGCCAGCAGGAGCTCTGGGGCCAACGTCCTGACTTTC. Its protein product is CASRSSGANVLTF.

The chain is built from TRBV5-1 and TRBJ1-1; no firm D call. This CDR3 comprises 14 residues. V was clipped by 1 base and J by 1 base, with 8 bases between them. The germline V gene has CDR1 SGHRS and CDR2 YFSETQ. The CDR3 loop reads CASSLSRQNTEAFF. CDR3 nucleotides: TGCGCCAGCAGCTTGTCACGACAGAACACTGAAGCTTTCTTT.

This clone was detected only once. V and J are TRBV27 and TRBJ2-7; TRBD1 agrees at 8 bases. Losses at the gene ends were 7 bases for V and 2 bases for J; bases not matched to a gene: 13. Germline V CDR1 and CDR2: MNHEY, SMNVEV (reference sequence). The CDR3 totals 16 residues. The CDR3, as DNA: TGTGCCAGCACCCCCTCGCAGGGGGCCGCTCCCTACGAGCAGTACTTC. Translated: CASTPSQGAAPYEQYF.

This rearrangement joins TRBV15 to TRBJ2-4; TRBD1 matches at 7 bases. Germline CDR1 reads LNHNV; CDR2 reads YYDKDF (reference sequence). The V and J ends lost 1 base and 8 bases, in that order; junction bases with no gene match: 11. This CDR3 is built from 16 residues. CDR3 region: CATSRAPGTVGDIQYF. As DNA, the CDR3 is TGTGCCACCAGCAGAGCTCCCGGGACAGTGGGAGACATTCAGTACTTC.

The rearrangement uses TRBV28 and TRBJ2-7; the match to TRBD2 covers 7 bases. The germline V gene has CDR1 MDHEN and CDR2 SYDVKM. The CDR3 is made up of 14 amino acids. The trim removed 3 bases at V and 2 bases at J, leaving 4 bases unmatched. This CDR3 reads CASSLSGITYEQYF. The CDR3 bases are TGTGCCAGCAGTTTGAGCGGGATAACCTACGAGCAGTACTTC. Together with reference TRBV28 and TRBJ2-7, the CDR3 gives the full variable domain: DVKVTQSSRYLVKRTGEKVFLECVQDMDHENMFWYRQDPGLGLRLIYFSYDVKMKEKGDIPEGYSVSREKKERFSLILESASTNQTSMYLCASSLSGITYEQYFGPGTRLTVT.

The chain combines TRBV5-4 with TRBJ2-3; a possible D gene is TRBD2 (6 bases). Trimming left V 1 base short and J 1 base short, with 10 bases between. This CDR3 contains 15 residues. Germline CDR1 reads SGHNT; CDR2 reads YYREEE (reference sequence). DNA for the CDR3: TGTGCCAGCAGCTTGTCGTCGGGGGGCACAGATACGCAGTATTTT. It translates to CASSLSSGGTDTQYF.

There are a few counts of this clone. This sequence joins TRBV5-1 and TRBJ1-2; possible D gene TRBD1, 5 bases. V lost 4 bases, J lost 4 bases, and 11 bases lay in between. Germline loops: CDR1 SGHRS, CDR2 YFSETQ. This CDR3 has 13 residues. CDR3 protein: CASSLEGSYGYTF. The CDR3 DNA follows: TGCGCCAGCAGCCTGGAGGGGAGCTATGGCTACACCTTC.

This rearrangement joins TRBV4-2 to TRBJ1-5, with D unresolved. The germline CDR1 and CDR2 sequences are LGHNA and YNFKEQ. The CDR3 is 15 residues long. Trimming shortened V by 1 base and J by 3 bases, and 10 bases separated the two germline ends. CDR3 sequence reads: CASSQALGFNQPQHF. In DNA, the CDR3 is TGTGCCAGCAGCCAAGCGCTAGGTTTCAATCAGCCCCAGCATTTT.

The V gene is TRBV6-5, the J gene TRBJ2-7, with a tentative D call TRBD1 (5 bases). CDR1 and CDR2 (germline): MNHEY, SVGAGI. V was cut by 2 bases and J by 6 bases, with 8 bases left in between. The CDR3 spans 12 residues. The CDR3, as DNA: TGTGCCAGCAGTTACCCAAGGGGCGAGCAGTACTTC. Protein: CASSYPRGEQYF.

This clone was counted ten times or more. The same CDR3 arises from other DNA sequences in this sample as well. The V call is TRBV6-5, the J call TRBJ1-4; 9 bases are shared with TRBD1. The CDR3 covers 14 residues. Trimming took 6 bases from V and 7 from J; bases not matched to a gene: 6. Per the germline V gene, CDR1 is MNHEY and CDR2 is SVGAGI. The CDR3 nucleotides are TGTGCCAGCAGGGGACAGGGCTTCTTTGAAAAACTGTTTTTT. Protein: CASRGQGFFEKLFF.

The chain uses TRBV6-1 and TRBJ1-3, with no clear D. V was clipped by 2 bases and J by 0 bases, with 8 bases between them. Looked up from germline, CDR1 is MNHNS and CDR2 is SASEGT. This CDR3 is 15 amino acids long. The CDR3 reads CASSERGNSGNTIYF. CDR3 nucleotide sequence: TGTGCCAGCAGTGAAAGAGGAAACTCTGGAAACACCATATATTTT.

This chain joins TRBV7-2 and TRBJ2-7, with TRBD2 matching over 10 bases. Looked up from germline, CDR1 is SGHTA and CDR2 is FQGNSA. This CDR3 contains 14 residues. After removal of 4 bases from V and 3 bases from J, the junction contained 3 bases not matched to a gene. The CDR3 DNA reads TGTGCCAGCAGCTCGAGCGGGAGGGTCTACGAGCAGTACTTC. This gives the protein CASSSSGRVYEQYF.

This clone was counted once. The genes are TRBV19 and TRBJ2-7; D tentatively fits TRBD1 or TRBD2 (5 bases each). Per germline, CDR1 LNHDA and CDR2 SQIVND (reference sequence). V lost 4 bases to trimming and J lost 2 bases, with 12 bases between them. This CDR3 comprises 14 residues. CDR3 protein: CASSTPGLPYEQYF. CDR3 nucleotides: TGTGCCAGTAGTACACCGGGGCTCCCCTACGAGCAGTACTTC.

The chain uses TRBV7-9 and TRBJ2-7; no definite D call. Per germline, CDR1 SEHNR and CDR2 FQNEAQ (reference sequence). V dropped 2 bases and J dropped 0 bases, with 14 bases sitting between them. The CDR3 runs 16 residues. CDR3 coding DNA: TGTGCCAGCAGCTTAATCCGAGAGGCGTTCTCCTACGAGCAGTACTTC. This translates into CASSLIREAFSYEQYF.

The rearrangement uses TRBV29-1 and TRBJ2-7; D is tentatively TRBD1 or TRBD2 (5 bases each). This CDR3 has 13 amino acids. Germline V lookup: CDR1 SQVTM, CDR2 ANQGSEA. In DNA form, the CDR3 reads TGCAGTGCGTGTTTTGGGACCAACTACGAGCAGTACTTC. It yields the protein CSACFGTNYEQYF.

V usage is TRBV15 and J usage is TRBJ2-5; no reliable D call. The CDR3 sequence is 15 residues long. Germline CDR1 reads LNHNV; CDR2 reads YYDKDF (reference sequence). The ends were cut back, 2 bases at V and 2 bases at J, with 12 bases in the middle. CDR3 sequence (DNA): TGTGCCACCAGCAGACGAGACAAGGTACAAGAGACCCAGTACTTC. This codes for CATSRRDKVQETQYF.

This chain connects TRBV15 to TRBJ2-3; perhaps TRBD2 as D (6 bases). CDR1 LNHNV and CDR2 YYDKDF come from the germline V gene (reference sequence). The V end lost 4 bases, the J end lost 4 bases, and 9 bases lay between the germline ends. The CDR3 is 13 amino acids. CDR3 in amino acids: CATSKLAADTQYF. The CDR3 DNA reads as TGTGCCACCAGCAAACTAGCAGCAGATACGCAGTATTTT. The full variable domain, in which reference TRBV15 and TRBJ2-3 provide the parts outside the CDR3, is DAMVIQNPRYQVTQFGKPVTLSCSQTLNHNVMYWYQQKSSQAPKLLFHYYDKDFNNEADTPDNFQSRRPNTSFCFLDIRSPGLGDTAMYLCATSKLAADTQYFGPGTRLTVL.

This clone was recorded only once. V is TRBV29-1 and J is TRBJ2-1; the match to TRBD2 covers 7 bases. Per the germline V gene, CDR1 is SQVTM and CDR2 is ANQGSEA. V shed 6 bases and J 0 bases; nucleotides not matched to a gene: 5. The CDR3 runs 14 residues. DNA of the CDR3: TGCAGCGTCCGCGGGACTAACTCCTACAATGAGCAGTTCTTC. It is translated as CSVRGTNSYNEQFF.